What follows describes a single T cell receptor beta chain. A much larger clone differs from this one at a single base, so this may be a read error. This entry is derived from a study of human T cells and chemical hapten exposure. Looking at the study overall: Patch tests containing 0.01% DPC, applied to the upper back, were read at 6 days.

The germline gives CDR1 SGHRS, CDR2 YFSETQ. The CDR3 sequence is 16 residues long. Time point reported: patch test 2, 6 weeks after DPC sensitization. Treatment here: therapeutic diphenylcyclopropenone sensitization with weekly scalp DPC. Each CDR3 protein gets one entry after TCRdb re-called the RACE reads with MiXCR. This table holds roughly 150,000 distinct CDR3 sequences, about 12% found once. This clonotype was obtained from a woman between 45 and 60 years old with alopecia areata. Some clones in this sample may be carry-over from other donors' samples. Sequencing was performed on whole blood, taken in connection with sensitization to the hapten diphenylcyclopropenone (DPC). The chain employs TRBV5-1 and TRBJ2-6; D uncertain. CDR3 DNA: TGCGTCAGCAGCTTAACGGTGGGCTCTGGGGCCAACGTCCTGACTTTC. The encoded protein is CVSSLTVGSGANVLTF.